This T cell receptor (beta chain) was obtained from a study of shared clonotypes between healthy human individuals. Sequencing used immunoSEQ multiplex PCR; TCRdb keeps in-frame clones, though not all of them. Among over a million clones listed, around 74% were seen once. Healthy adults negative for HIV, lacking recent acute infections or vaccinations, served as donors. CD4+ cells were split into CD45RA+ naive and CD45RA-negative memory subsets. Notes on the study in general: The researchers took only blood, and tissue repertoires probably look different.

On this clone: Its antigen is unknown. An end of the junction differs from the germline gene, which may be a read error.

The sequenced sample consisted of memory CD4+ T cells sorted from blood. Subset here: CD45RA-negative fraction. The clonotype comes from a man aged 18 to 35 in good health.

The CDR3 nucleotides read TGTGCTAGCAGCCCGGGGGGCCCGGGCACAGATACGCAGTATTTT. It codes for CASSPGGPGTDTQYF. The chain recombines TRBV7-7 with TRBJ2-3; perhaps TRBD2 as D (7 bases). The CDR3 contains 15 residues. Germline CDR1 and CDR2: SSHAT and FNYEAQ (reference sequence).